Here is one TCR beta chain with its context. Its antigen is undetermined. V lost 7 bases, J lost 1 base, and 11 bases lay in between. From germline, CDR1 is ENHRY and CDR2 SYGVKD. There are 14 residues in the CDR3. This entry belongs to a study of neoadjuvant anti-PD-1 for oral cavity cancer. Whole-study context: Patients without progression got a fourth dose around day 43.

Study-wide findings and caveats: Post-nivolumab, blood T cell clonality was significantly elevated in non-responders.

Using immunoSEQ multiplex PCR, the repertoire was profiled, and TCRdb retains in-frame clones only, with some absent. The table has approximately 16,000 clones, approximately 70% seen once. Specimen: PBMCs, collected before nivolumab (anti-PD-1) treatment. The chain couples TRBV10-3 to TRBJ1-3; no clear D gene. This TCR came from a person aged 40-85 years with oral cavity squamous cell carcinoma. The CDR3 is CAITTDRSGNTIYF. Written as DNA, the CDR3 is TGTGCCATCACCACGGATCGTTCTGGAAACACCATATATTTT.